These 14 T cell receptor beta chains came from one sample sequenced in a study of regulatory and conventional T cells in RAG deficiency. TCRdb's copy holds only in-frame clones and misses some; the assay was immunoSEQ multiplex PCR. The sample holds some 31,000 clones, roughly 95% seen once. Conventional CD4+ T cells were sorted from blood as CD25-low CD127-high cells. These data also featured in a second study, about regulatory T cells. That source notes: The PCR used 52 TRBV and 13 TRBJ primers.

Sequencing was performed on CD25- CD4+ T cells sorted from blood. Every receptor here comes from a human donor in good health.

The CDR3 region is CASSDHTGADGYTF. The CDR3 region has the DNA TGTGCCAGCAGTGACCATACAGGGGCGGACGGCTACACCTTC. V and J are TRBV25-1 and TRBJ1-2; 7 bases align to TRBD1. Germline CDR1 MGHDK, CDR2 SYGVNS. V lost 3 bases and J lost 8; bases outside the gene matches: 9. The CDR3 covers 14 residues.

The chain is built from TRBV19 and TRBJ2-1; 7 nucleotides match TRBD2. V shed 0 bases, J shed 8 bases, and the junction held 7 bases outside the gene matches. The CDR3 has 15 residues. The germline CDR1 and CDR2 sequences are LNHDA and SQIVND (reference sequence). The CDR3 bases are TGTGCCAGTAGTATAGACCGTATAAGCGGGGATGAGCAGTTCTTC. This translates into CASSIDRISGDEQFF. The variable domain in full, with the rest retrieved from reference TRBV19 and TRBJ2-1, is DGGITQSPKYLFRKEGQNVTLSCEQNLNHDAMYWYRQDPGQGLRLIYYSQIVNDFQKGDIAEGYSVSREKKESFPLTVTSAQKNPTAFYLCASSIDRISGDEQFFGPGTRLTVL.

The DNA of the CDR3 is TGTGCCAGCAGGCTACAGGGATACAATGAGCAGTTCTTC. Its translation: CASRLQGYNEQFF. The rearrangement joins TRBV28 to TRBJ2-1, with a possible D match to TRBD1 (6 bases). Germline V gene lookup returns CDR1 MDHEN and CDR2 SYDVKM. V lost 6 bases, J lost 4 bases, and 10 bases lay in between. CDR3 size: 13 residues.

The gene calls are TRBV7-6 and TRBJ2-3; no clear D. V was shortened by 1 base and J by 5 bases, with 7 bases between the two germline ends. Germline loops: CDR1 SGHVS, CDR2 FNYEAQ. The CDR3 runs 13 residues. The CDR3 sequence is CASSLVGGDTQYF. For the CDR3, the DNA is TGTGCCAGCAGCTTAGTTGGCGGAGATACGCAGTATTTT.

The chain uses TRBV7-9 and TRBJ1-6; D possibly corresponds to TRBD1 (6 bases). Trimming removed 5 bases from V and 5 bases from J, with 16 bases in between. This CDR3 is 16 amino acids long. Germline V gene lookup returns CDR1 SEHNR and CDR2 FQNEAQ (reference sequence). The CDR3 nucleotides read TGTGCCAGCAGCGAAAGACAGGCGTCAAATAATTCACCCCTCCACTTT. It codes for CASSERQASNNSPLHF.

The J gene is TRBJ1-4, the V gene TRBV11-2, with 8 bases that match TRBD1. This CDR3 has 15 residues. The V segment lost 2 bases and the J segment 5 bases; nucleotides outside the gene matches: 4. Germline CDR1 is SGHAT and CDR2 is FQNNGV. This CDR3 reads CASSLQGAFNEKLFF. The CDR3 DNA sequence: TGTGCCAGCAGCTTACAGGGGGCGTTCAATGAAAAACTGTTTTTT.

This clone was seen once. V and J are TRBV11-2 and TRBJ2-1; D gene uncertain. Trimming stripped 0 bases from V and 2 bases from J, with 11 bases between. Germline-derived CDR1 and CDR2 are SGHAT and FQNNGV. CDR3 length: 16 amino acids. CDR3 loop: CASSLDLSVPYNEQFF. The DNA of the CDR3 is TGTGCCAGCAGCTTAGATCTGTCAGTACCCTACAATGAGCAGTTCTTC.

The chain employs TRBV28 and TRBJ1-1, with D maybe TRBD1 (5 bases). CDR1 is MDHEN and CDR2 is SYDVKM in the germline V gene. The ends were cut back, 8 bases at V and 2 bases at J, with 24 bases in the middle. This CDR3 region has 17 residues. The CDR3 DNA follows: TGTGCCAGCTTTCTACCATCTCCGAAAACAGGTAACACTGAAGCTTTCTTT. Protein: CASFLPSPKTGNTEAFF.

This sequence joins TRBV7-2 and TRBJ1-1; TRBD1 is a possible D gene (5 bases). Looked up from germline, CDR1 is SGHTA and CDR2 is FQGNSA. V gave up 7 bases and J gave up 4 bases, with 16 bases separating them. This CDR3 has 14 amino acids. The CDR3 DNA reads as TGTGCCAGCACCGCGGGGGAGTGGGGCACTGAAGCTTTCTTT. It encodes CASTAGEWGTEAFF.

Regarding this clone: The same CDR3 is also encoded by other DNA sequences in this sample. The V gene is TRBV5-1, the J gene TRBJ1-6, with D possibly TRBD1 on 6 matching bases. Germline CDR1 SGHRS, CDR2 YFSETQ. The germline V and J ends were trimmed by 8 bases and 4 bases, with 13 bases remaining between them. The CDR3 has 14 amino acids. This chain's CDR3 is CASSPDRYNSPLHF. Written as DNA, the CDR3 is TGCGCCAGTAGCCCTGACAGGTATAATTCACCCCTCCACTTT.

The rearrangement links TRBV2 to TRBJ1-2; no clear D gene. The CDR3 is 15 residues long. V was clipped by 4 bases and J by 0 bases, with 12 bases between them. Germline V gives CDR1 SNHLY, CDR2 FYNNEI. CDR3 sequence: CASSAIRVANYGYTF. The CDR3 nucleotides are TGTGCCAGCAGTGCCATTCGGGTCGCTAACTATGGCTACACCTTC.

The V gene is TRBV21-1, the J gene TRBJ1-4. TRBV21-1 is described as a pseudogene. The CDR3 extends over 14 amino acids. DNA for the CDR3: TGTGCCAGCAGGATGGCGGGGAGAGATGAAAAACTGTTTTTT. Its protein is CASRMAGRDEKLFF.

The chain links TRBV5-1 to TRBJ2-1, with a tentative D call TRBD2 (6 bases). V lost 4 bases, J lost 0 bases, and 11 bases lay in between. Germline V gene data show CDR1 as SGHRS and CDR2 as YFSETQ. This CDR3 region has 15 residues. In nucleotides, the CDR3 is TGCGCCAGCAGCCCGGACGGGAGCTCCTACAATGAGCAGTTCTTC. It translates to CASSPDGSSYNEQFF.

The rearrangement joins TRBV14 to TRBJ2-7; weak D call: TRBD1 (6 bases). Germline V CDR1 and CDR2: SGHDN, FVKESK. Trimming removed 6 bases from V and 6 bases from J, with 12 bases in between. The CDR3 spans 12 residues. The CDR3 region is CASRQGLSEQYF. CDR3 bases: TGTGCCAGCAGGCAGGGGCTTAGCGAGCAGTACTTC.